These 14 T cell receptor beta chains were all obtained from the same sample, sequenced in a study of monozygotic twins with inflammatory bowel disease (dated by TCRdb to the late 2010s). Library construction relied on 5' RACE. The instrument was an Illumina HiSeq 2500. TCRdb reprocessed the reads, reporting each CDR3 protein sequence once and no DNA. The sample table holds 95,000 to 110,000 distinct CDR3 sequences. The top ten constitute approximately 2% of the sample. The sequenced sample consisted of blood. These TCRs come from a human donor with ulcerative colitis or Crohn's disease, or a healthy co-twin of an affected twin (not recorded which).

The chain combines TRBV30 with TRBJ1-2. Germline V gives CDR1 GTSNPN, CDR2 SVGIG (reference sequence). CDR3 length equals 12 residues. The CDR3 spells CAWSVQGVRYTF.

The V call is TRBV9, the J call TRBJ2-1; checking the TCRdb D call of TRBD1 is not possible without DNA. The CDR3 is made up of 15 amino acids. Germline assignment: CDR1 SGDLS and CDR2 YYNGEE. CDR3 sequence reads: CASSETGTYYNEQFF.

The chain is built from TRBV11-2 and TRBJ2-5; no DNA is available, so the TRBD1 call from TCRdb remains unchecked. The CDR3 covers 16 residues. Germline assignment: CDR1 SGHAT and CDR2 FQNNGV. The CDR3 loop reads CASSLDVPHRAETQYF. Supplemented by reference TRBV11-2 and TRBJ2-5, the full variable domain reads EAGVAQSPRYKIIEKRQSVAFWCNPISGHATLYWYQQILGQGPKLLIQFQNNGVVDDSQLPKDRFSAERLKGVDSTLKIQPAKLEDSAVYLCASSLDVPHRAETQYFGPGTRLLVL.

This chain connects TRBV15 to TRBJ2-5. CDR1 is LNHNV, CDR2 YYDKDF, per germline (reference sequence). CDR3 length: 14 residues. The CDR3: CATSRVGKQETQYF.

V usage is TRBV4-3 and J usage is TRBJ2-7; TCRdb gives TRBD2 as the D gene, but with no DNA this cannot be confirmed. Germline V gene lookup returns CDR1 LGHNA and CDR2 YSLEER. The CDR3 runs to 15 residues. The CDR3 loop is CASSQDSGFSYEQYF.

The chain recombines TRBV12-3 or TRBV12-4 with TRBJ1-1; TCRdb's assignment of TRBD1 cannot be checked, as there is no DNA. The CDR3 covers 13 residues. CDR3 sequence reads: CASSLQGVSQAFF.

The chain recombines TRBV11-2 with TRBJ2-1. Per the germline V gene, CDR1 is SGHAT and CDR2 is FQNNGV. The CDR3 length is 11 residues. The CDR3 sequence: CASSPRTEQFF.

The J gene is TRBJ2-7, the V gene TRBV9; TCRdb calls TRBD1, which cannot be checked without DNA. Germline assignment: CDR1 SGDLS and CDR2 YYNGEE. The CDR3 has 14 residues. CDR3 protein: CASSARDRGLALYF.

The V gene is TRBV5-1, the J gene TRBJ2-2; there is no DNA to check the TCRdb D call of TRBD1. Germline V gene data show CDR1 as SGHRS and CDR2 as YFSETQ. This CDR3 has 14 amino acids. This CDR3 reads CVSSLQGGTGELFF.

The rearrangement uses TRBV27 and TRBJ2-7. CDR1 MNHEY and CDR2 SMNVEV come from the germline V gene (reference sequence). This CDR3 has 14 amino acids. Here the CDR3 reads CASSVAGSSYEQYF.

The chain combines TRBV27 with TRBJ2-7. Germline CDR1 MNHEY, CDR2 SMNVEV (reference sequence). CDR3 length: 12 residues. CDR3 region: CASSLRGYEQYF.

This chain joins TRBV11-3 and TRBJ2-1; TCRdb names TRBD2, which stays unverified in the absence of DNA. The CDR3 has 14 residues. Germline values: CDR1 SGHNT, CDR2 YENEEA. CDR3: CASSLEEGYNEQFF.

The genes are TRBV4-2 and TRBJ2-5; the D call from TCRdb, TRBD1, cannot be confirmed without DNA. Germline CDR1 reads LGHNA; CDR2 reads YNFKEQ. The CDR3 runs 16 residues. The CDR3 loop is CASSQEASGLQETQYF.

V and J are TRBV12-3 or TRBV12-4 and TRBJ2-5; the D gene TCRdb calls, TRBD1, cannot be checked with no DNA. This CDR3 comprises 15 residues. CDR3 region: CASSKGGQDRGTQYF.